Given below is one T cell receptor beta chain in context. This specimen belongs to a study of blood T cell repertoires in COVID-19. Libraries were prepared by immunoSEQ multiplex PCR; TCRdb keeps only in-frame clonotypes and omits some of them. The data contain some 180,000 clones, 75% to 95% of them seen just once; the ten biggest clones take up 0.53%. Trimming left V 7 bases short and J 4 bases short, with 14 bases between. From germline, CDR1 is SNHLY and CDR2 FYNNEI. CDR3 length: 15 residues. Sequenced: peripheral blood. J is TRBJ2-6 and V is TRBV2; D gene ambiguous. This clonotype was sampled from a man aged 50 to 60 with acute or convalescent COVID-19. The CDR3 is CASKAEIPGANVLTF. CDR3 coding DNA: TGTGCCAGCAAGGCGGAGATACCGGGGGCCAACGTCCTGACTTTC. Together with reference TRBV2 and TRBJ2-6, the CDR3 gives the full variable domain: EPEVTQTPSHQVTQMGQEVILRCVPISNHLYFYWYRQILGQKVEFLVSFYNNEISEKSEIFDDQFSVERPDGSNFTLKIRSTKLEDSAMYFCASKAEIPGANVLTFGAGSRLTVL.